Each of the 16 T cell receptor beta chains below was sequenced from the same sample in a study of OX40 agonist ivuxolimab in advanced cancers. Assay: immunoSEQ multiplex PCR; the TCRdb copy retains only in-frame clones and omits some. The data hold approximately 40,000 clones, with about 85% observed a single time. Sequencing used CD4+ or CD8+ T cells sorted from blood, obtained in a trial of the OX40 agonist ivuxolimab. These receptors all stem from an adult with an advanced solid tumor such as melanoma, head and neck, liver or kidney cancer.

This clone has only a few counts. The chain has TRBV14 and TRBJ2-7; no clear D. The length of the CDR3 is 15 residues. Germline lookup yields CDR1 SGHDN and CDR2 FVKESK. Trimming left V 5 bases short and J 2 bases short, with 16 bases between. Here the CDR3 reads CASSRAPDLAYEQYF. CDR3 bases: TGTGCCAGCAGCAGGGCCCCGGACCTTGCCTACGAGCAGTACTTC.

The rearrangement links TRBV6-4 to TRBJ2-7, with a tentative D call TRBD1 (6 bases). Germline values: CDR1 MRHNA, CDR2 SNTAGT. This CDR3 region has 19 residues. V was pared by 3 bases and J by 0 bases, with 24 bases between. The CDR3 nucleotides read TGTGCCAGCAGTGATCTTACGAGGATAGACATGGACAGCTCCTACGAGCAGTACTTC. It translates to CASSDLTRIDMDSSYEQYF.

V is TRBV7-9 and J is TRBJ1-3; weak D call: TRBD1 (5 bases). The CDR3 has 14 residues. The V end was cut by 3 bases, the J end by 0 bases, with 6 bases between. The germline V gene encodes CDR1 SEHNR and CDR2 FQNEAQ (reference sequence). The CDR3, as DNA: TGTGCCAGCAGCTTGGGGACCTCTGGAAACACCATATATTTT. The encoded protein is CASSLGTSGNTIYF.

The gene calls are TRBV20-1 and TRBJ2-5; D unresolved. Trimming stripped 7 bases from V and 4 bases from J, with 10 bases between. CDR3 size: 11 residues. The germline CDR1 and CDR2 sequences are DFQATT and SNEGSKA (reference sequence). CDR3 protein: CSGWWGETQYF. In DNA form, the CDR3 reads TGCAGTGGGTGGTGGGGAGAGACCCAGTACTTC.

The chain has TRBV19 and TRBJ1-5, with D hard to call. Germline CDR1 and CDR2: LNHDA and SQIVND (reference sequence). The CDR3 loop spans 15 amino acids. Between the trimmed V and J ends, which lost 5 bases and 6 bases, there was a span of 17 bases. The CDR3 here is CASSPPGMSSQPQHF. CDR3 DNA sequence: TGTGCCAGTAGTCCTCCCGGCATGTCGAGTCAGCCCCAGCATTTT.

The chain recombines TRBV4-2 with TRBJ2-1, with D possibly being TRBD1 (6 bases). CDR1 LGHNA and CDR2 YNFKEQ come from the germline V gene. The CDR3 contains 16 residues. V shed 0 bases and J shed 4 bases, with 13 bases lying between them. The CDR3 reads CASSQDSGTKYNEQFF. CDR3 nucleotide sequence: TGTGCCAGCAGCCAAGACTCAGGGACAAAATACAATGAGCAGTTCTTC.

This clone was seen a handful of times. The CDR3 sequence is CASSIVPASYEQYF. CDR3 DNA: TGTGCCAGTAGTATAGTTCCAGCAAGCTACGAGCAGTACTTC. The rearrangement joins TRBV19 to TRBJ2-7; D is unresolved. Trimming stripped 1 base from V and 3 bases from J, with 10 bases between. The CDR3 totals 14 residues. Germline V gene sequence: CDR1 LNHDA, CDR2 SQIVND (reference sequence).

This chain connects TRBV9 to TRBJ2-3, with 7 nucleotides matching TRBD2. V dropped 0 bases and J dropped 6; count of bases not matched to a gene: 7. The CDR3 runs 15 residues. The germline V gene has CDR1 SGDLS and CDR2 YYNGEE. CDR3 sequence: CASSVGGGVGDTQYF. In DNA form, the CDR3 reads TGTGCCAGCAGCGTAGGTGGGGGGGTTGGCGATACGCAGTATTTT.

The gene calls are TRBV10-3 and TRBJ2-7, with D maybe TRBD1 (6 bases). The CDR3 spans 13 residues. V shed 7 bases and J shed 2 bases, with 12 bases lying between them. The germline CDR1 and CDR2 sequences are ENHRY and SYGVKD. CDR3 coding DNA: TGTGCCATCAAGACGGACAGAACCTACGAGCAGTACTTC. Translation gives CAIKTDRTYEQYF.

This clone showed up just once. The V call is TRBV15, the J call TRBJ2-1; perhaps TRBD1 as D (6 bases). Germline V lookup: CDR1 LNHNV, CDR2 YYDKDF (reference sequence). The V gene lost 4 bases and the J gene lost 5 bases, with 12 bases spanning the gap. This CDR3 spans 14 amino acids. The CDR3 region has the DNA TGTGCCACCAGCAAGCCCGGACAGCACAATGAGCAGTTCTTC. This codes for CATSKPGQHNEQFF.

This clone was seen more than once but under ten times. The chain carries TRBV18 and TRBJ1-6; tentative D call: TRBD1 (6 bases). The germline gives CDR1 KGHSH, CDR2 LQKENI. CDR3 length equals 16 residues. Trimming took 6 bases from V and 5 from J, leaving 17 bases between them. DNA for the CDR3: TGTGCCAGCTCGCCTATATCAGGGGATAATAATTCACCCCTCCACTTT. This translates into CASSPISGDNNSPLHF.

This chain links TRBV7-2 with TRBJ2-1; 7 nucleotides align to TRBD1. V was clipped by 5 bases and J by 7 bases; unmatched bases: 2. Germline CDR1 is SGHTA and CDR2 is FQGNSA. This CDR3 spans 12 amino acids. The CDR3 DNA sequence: TGTGCCAGCAGCCGACAGGGTAATGAGCAGTTCTTC. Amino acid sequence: CASSRQGNEQFF.

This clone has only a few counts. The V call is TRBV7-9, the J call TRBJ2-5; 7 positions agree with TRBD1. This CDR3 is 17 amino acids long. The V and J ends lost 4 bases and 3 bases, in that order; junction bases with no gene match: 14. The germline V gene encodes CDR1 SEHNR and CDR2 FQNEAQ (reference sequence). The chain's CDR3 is CASSSREKGASEETQYF. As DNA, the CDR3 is TGTGCCAGCAGCTCAAGGGAGAAGGGGGCGAGCGAAGAGACCCAGTACTTC.

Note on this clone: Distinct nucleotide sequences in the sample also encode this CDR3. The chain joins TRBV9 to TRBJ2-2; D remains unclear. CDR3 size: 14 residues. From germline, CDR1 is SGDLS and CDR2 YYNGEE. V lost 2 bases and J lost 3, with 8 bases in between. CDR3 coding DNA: TGTGCCAGCAGCGTCCGGGTTTACACCGGGGAGCTGTTTTTT. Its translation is CASSVRVYTGELFF.

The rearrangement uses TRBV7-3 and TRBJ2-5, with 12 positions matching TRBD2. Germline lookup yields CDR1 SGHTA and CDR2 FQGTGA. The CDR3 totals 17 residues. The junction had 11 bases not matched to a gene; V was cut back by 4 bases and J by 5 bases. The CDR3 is CASSYGQTSGGSETQYF. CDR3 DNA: TGTGCCAGCAGCTACGGTCAAACTAGCGGGGGGTCGGAGACCCAGTACTTC.

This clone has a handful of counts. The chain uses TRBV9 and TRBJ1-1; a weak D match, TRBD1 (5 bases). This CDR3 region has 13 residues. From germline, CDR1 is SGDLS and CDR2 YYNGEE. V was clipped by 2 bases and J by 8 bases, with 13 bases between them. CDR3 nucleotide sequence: TGTGCCAGCAGCGTGATTTCAGGGAGGGAAGCTTTCTTT. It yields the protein CASSVISGREAFF.